The 5 T cell receptor beta chains below were found in one sample sequenced in a study of blood T cell repertoires in COVID-19. Assay used: immunoSEQ multiplex PCR; TCRdb lists only in-frame clones, some missing. This sample has roughly 140,000 clones, with more than 75% found just once. The specimen sequenced was peripheral blood. Receptor source: a man aged 60 to 69 with active or convalescent COVID-19.

This sequence joins TRBV7-9 and TRBJ1-4; 8 bases are shared with TRBD1. V gave up 0 bases and J gave up 7 bases; unmatched junction bases: 1. The germline gives CDR1 SEHNR, CDR2 FQNEAQ (reference sequence). CDR3 size: 14 residues. The CDR3 DNA reads as TGTGCCAGCAGCTTAGCCGGACAGGGTGAAAAACTGTTTTTT. Its translation is CASSLAGQGEKLFF.

This clone was detected many times. This rearrangement joins TRBV2 to TRBJ2-5; the D is unclear. The CDR3 has 12 residues. Trimming cost V 3 bases and J 5 bases, with 7 bases left between them. Per germline, CDR1 SNHLY and CDR2 FYNNEI. CDR3 coding DNA: TGTGCCAGCAGTGAGAGCGATGAGACCCAGTACTTC. Its protein is CASSESDETQYF.

The CDR3 protein is CASRDRGQETQYF. CDR3 nucleotide sequence: TGTGCCAGCAGGGATCGGGGACAAGAGACCCAGTACTTC. The rearrangement uses TRBV27 and TRBJ2-5; D might be TRBD2 (5 bases). The germline V gene has CDR1 MNHEY and CDR2 SMNVEV (reference sequence). The length of the CDR3 is 13 residues. With 6 bases removed from V and 2 bases from J, the gap between germline ends came to 10 bases.

The CDR3: CASSPNTDTQYF. The DNA of the CDR3 is TGTGCCAGCAGCCCCAACACAGATACGCAGTATTTT. The chain is built from TRBV7-2 and TRBJ2-3; D is unclear. Germline V gene lookup returns CDR1 SGHTA and CDR2 FQGNSA. Trimming removed 5 bases from V and 2 bases from J, with 5 bases in between. The CDR3 has 12 residues.

The chain has TRBV2 and TRBJ2-1; 13 bases are shared with TRBD2. The CDR3 has 14 amino acids. Trimming cost V 9 bases and J 8 bases; bases outside gene matches: 7. CDR1 and CDR2 (germline): SNHLY, FYNNEI. As DNA, the CDR3 is TGTGCCAGGAGGACTAGCGGGAGTACCCATGAGCAGTTCTTC. Amino acid sequence: CARRTSGSTHEQFF.